One sample yielded the 27 T cell receptor beta chains listed below, sequenced in a study of T cell repertoires in ileal Crohn's disease. Repertoires were generated with immunoSEQ multiplex PCR, while TCRdb's copy carries only in-frame clones and drops some. The sample lists about 660 clones; 95% to 98% were seen once. This sample's time point: inflamed ileum from the surgical specimen. The sequencing input was ileal tissue. These receptors were obtained from an adult with Crohn's disease.

The chain carries TRBV7-6 and TRBJ2-3; D not certain. CDR3 length: 12 residues. Trimming cost V 1 base and J 7 bases, with 6 bases left between them. Germline values: CDR1 SGHVS, CDR2 FNYEAQ. The CDR3 sequence: CASSLERYTQYF. The DNA of the CDR3 is TGTGCCAGCAGCTTAGAGAGATATACGCAGTATTTT.

The chain combines TRBV28 with TRBJ1-4; D is perhaps TRBD1 (5 bases). V was pared by 6 bases and J by 7 bases, with 18 bases between. Germline V gives CDR1 MDHEN, CDR2 SYDVKM. The CDR3 has 15 residues. CDR3 residues: CASSQAAGGGEKLFF. DNA of the CDR3: TGTGCCAGCAGCCAAGCCGCCGGGGGGGGTGAAAAACTGTTTTTT.

With regard to this clone: Germline is not matched at one junction end, which may reflect a read error. The chain uses TRBV7-7 and TRBJ2-5; 7 bases match TRBD2. Germline-derived CDR1 and CDR2 are SSHAT and FNYEAQ (reference sequence). There are 13 residues in the CDR3. CDR3: CASSFGGEETQYF. The CDR3 DNA is TGTGCTAGCAGCTTTGGGGGGGAAGAGACCCAGTACTTC. Full variable domain (missing parts from reference TRBV7-7 and TRBJ2-5): GAGVSQSPRYKVTKRGQDVTLRCDPISSHATLYWYQQALGQGPEFLTYFNYEAQPDKSGLPSDRFSAERPEGSISTLTIQRTEQRDSAMYRCASSFGGEETQYFGPGTRLLVL.

The chain has TRBV19 and TRBJ1-2, with D hard to call. The CDR3 runs to 14 residues. Germline V gives CDR1 LNHDA, CDR2 SQIVND (reference sequence). Trimming pared 6 bases from V and 6 bases from J, leaving 17 bases between. The CDR3 bases are TGTGCCAGTAGAAAGGGTTTAGAGATGGATGGCTACACCTTC. Amino acid sequence: CASRKGLEMDGYTF.

V is TRBV5-1 and J is TRBJ2-2; 7 bases line up with TRBD2. Germline-derived CDR1 and CDR2 are SGHRS and YFSETQ. V dropped 0 bases and J dropped 13; count of bases not matched to a gene: 15. There are 16 residues in the CDR3. Written as DNA, the CDR3 is TGCGCCAGCAGCTTGGAGGGGCCGGGAGGACCGGGGCGGCTGTTTTTT. The encoded protein is CASSLEGPGGPGRLFF.

This chain joins TRBV5-6 and TRBJ1-5, with TRBD1 matching 11 bases. The germline CDR1 and CDR2 sequences are SGHDT and YYEEEE. This CDR3 is built from 16 residues. Trimming cost V 5 bases and J 1 base; bases outside gene matches: 5. Here the CDR3 DNA reads TGTGCCAGCAGTCGCTGGACAGGGGGCAGCAATCAGCCCCAGCATTTT. Its translation is CASSRWTGGSNQPQHF.

V usage is TRBV19 and J usage is TRBJ1-3; no reliable D call. V gave up 9 bases and J gave up 10 bases, with 13 bases separating them. The germline V gene encodes CDR1 LNHDA and CDR2 SQIVND (reference sequence). CDR3 length equals 11 residues. The CDR3 region has the DNA TGTGCCAGCTTTGGACCCGGGACCATATATTTT. Translating it yields CASFGPGTIYF.

This chain links TRBV11-3 with TRBJ2-1, with TRBD2 matching over 12 bases. Unmatched junction bases numbered 0, after V lost 3 bases and J lost 6 bases. The length of the CDR3 is 14 residues. CDR1 and CDR2 (germline): SGHNT, YENEEA. The DNA of the CDR3 is TGTGCCAGCAGCTTGGGACTAGCGGGCAATGAGCAGTTCTTC. As protein: CASSLGLAGNEQFF. The full variable domain, completed using reference TRBV11-3 and TRBJ2-1, is EAGVVQSPRYKIIEKKQPVAFWCNPISGHNTLYWYLQNLGQGPELLIRYENEEAVDDSQLPKDRFSAERLKGVDSTLKIQPAELGDSAVYLCASSLGLAGNEQFFGPGTRLTVL.

The chain carries TRBV12-5 and TRBJ1-1, with 7 bases matching TRBD1. Germline CDR1 reads LGHNT; CDR2 reads FRNRAP. There are 14 residues in the CDR3. The junction had 4 bases not matched to a gene; V was cut back by 5 bases and J by 1 base. CDR3 DNA: TGTGCTAGTGGTGGGGACAGCCAGAACACTGAAGCTTTCTTT. Protein sequence: CASGGDSQNTEAFF.

The chain uses TRBV5-4 and TRBJ2-1; 9 bases map to TRBD2. This CDR3 contains 17 residues. The ends lost 0 bases at V and 3 bases at J; junction bases unmatched: 7. CDR1 and CDR2 from the germline V gene are SGHNT and YYREEE (reference sequence). This CDR3 reads CASSLDWAGGIYNEQFF. The CDR3, as DNA: TGTGCCAGCAGCTTGGATTGGGCGGGGGGGATCTACAATGAGCAGTTCTTC.

The genes are TRBV5-4 and TRBJ2-3, with 9 bases lining up with TRBD1. The CDR3 has 15 residues. V lost 4 bases to trimming and J lost 3 bases; unmatched junction nucleotides: 6. Germline loops: CDR1 SGHNT, CDR2 YYREEE (reference sequence). The CDR3 DNA reads TGTGCCAGCAGCACTGGACAGGGGAAGACAGATACGCAGTATTTT. This gives the protein CASSTGQGKTDTQYF.

The chain has TRBV15 and TRBJ1-1; maybe TRBD1 (5 bases). Germline CDR1 is LNHNV and CDR2 is YYDKDF (reference sequence). V lost 0 bases and J lost 11, with 10 bases in between. CDR3 length equals 12 residues. The CDR3 reads CATSREVGGAFF. Written as DNA, the CDR3 is TGTGCCACCAGCAGAGAAGTGGGGGGGGCTTTCTTT.

The chain employs TRBV5-1 and TRBJ1-2; 11 bases fit TRBD1. V lost 4 bases and J lost 8; bases outside the gene matches: 10. Looked up from germline, CDR1 is SGHRS and CDR2 is YFSETQ. The CDR3 totals 15 residues. The CDR3 DNA sequence: TGCGCCAGCAGCGTAGGCGGGACAGGGGGAGAGGGCTACACCTTC. It yields the protein CASSVGGTGGEGYTF.

V is TRBV6-1 and J is TRBJ1-1; D is uncertain. Deletions cut 8 bases from V and 5 bases from J, with 9 bases between. CDR1 and CDR2 (germline): MNHNS, SASEGT. The CDR3 extends over 11 amino acids. The CDR3 reads CASAGLTEAFF. The CDR3 bases are TGTGCCAGCGCGGGGTTGACTGAAGCTTTCTTT.

Only one count was recorded for this clone. V gene TRBV5-6 combines with J gene TRBJ2-5; 8 nucleotides match TRBD2. The CDR3 extends over 16 amino acids. The V segment lost 3 bases and the J segment 5 bases; nucleotides outside the gene matches: 12. Germline V gene sequence: CDR1 SGHDT, CDR2 YYEEEE. CDR3 in amino acids: CASSSASGGLRETQYF. CDR3 in DNA: TGTGCCAGCAGCTCCGCCAGCGGGGGTCTCAGGGAGACCCAGTACTTC.

The chain joins TRBV5-1 to TRBJ1-1; 10 nucleotides agree with TRBD1. The CDR3 is made up of 16 amino acids. Germline trimming cut 4 bases from V and 0 bases from J; bases unmatched to any gene: 6. Germline lookup yields CDR1 SGHRS and CDR2 YFSETQ. CDR3 in DNA: TGCGCCAGCAGCACACTGACAGGGGGCATGAACACTGAAGCTTTCTTT. Protein sequence: CASSTLTGGMNTEAFF. Full variable domain (missing parts from reference TRBV5-1 and TRBJ1-1): KAGVTQTPRYLIKTRGQQVTLSCSPISGHRSVSWYQQTPGQGLQFLFEYFSETQRNKGNFPGRFSGRQFSNSRSEMNVSTLELGDSALYLCASSTLTGGMNTEAFFGQGTRLTVV.

A word on this clone: Sequence at one end of the junction differs from germline and may be a read error. The V call is TRBV2, the J call TRBJ2-1, with D perhaps matching TRBD2 (5 bases). The CDR3 totals 14 residues. Germline lookup yields CDR1 SNHLY and CDR2 FYNNEI. The CDR3: CASSEEQAVERSLF. The DNA of the CDR3 is TGTGCCAGCAGTGAAGAGCAAGCGGTGGAGCGGTCCCTCTTC.

The rearrangement links TRBV5-8 to TRBJ1-5; D uncertain. V lost 4 bases to trimming and J lost 2 bases, with 10 bases between them. This CDR3 region has 14 residues. Germline assignment: CDR1 SGHTS and CDR2 YDEGEE. CDR3 sequence reads: CASSPGMGNQPQHF. CDR3 in DNA: TGTGCCAGCAGCCCGGGGATGGGCAATCAGCCCCAGCATTTT.

This chain uses TRBV7-8 with TRBJ2-3; TRBD2 aligns across 11 bases. CDR3 length: 16 residues. Germline loops: CDR1 SGHVS, CDR2 FQNEAQ. With V trimmed by 5 bases and J by 0 bases, 4 bases remained unmatched. The CDR3 sequence: CASSKRLAGSTDTQYF. In DNA form, the CDR3 reads TGTGCCAGCAGCAAAAGACTAGCGGGAAGCACAGATACGCAGTATTTT.

This chain joins TRBV30 and TRBJ2-1; D not resolved. V shed 3 bases and J shed 4 bases, with 10 bases lying between them. This CDR3 comprises 13 residues. Germline lookup yields CDR1 GTSNPN and CDR2 SVGIG (reference sequence). The CDR3 loop reads CAWSELRYNEQFF. In nucleotides, the CDR3 is TGTGCCTGGAGCGAACTTCGGTACAATGAGCAGTTCTTC.

This sequence joins TRBV5-1 and TRBJ2-4; TRBD2 matches 12 bases. CDR3 length: 22 residues. The V segment lost 0 bases and the J segment 2 bases; nucleotides outside the gene matches: 18. Germline loops: CDR1 SGHRS, CDR2 YFSETQ. The CDR3: CASSLAPLAGGPGFSTKNIQYF. CDR3 in DNA: TGCGCCAGCAGCTTGGCCCCCCTAGCGGGGGGGCCGGGGTTTTCGACCAAAAACATTCAGTACTTC. The full variable domain, in which reference TRBV5-1 and TRBJ2-4 provide the parts outside the CDR3, is KAGVTQTPRYLIKTRGQQVTLSCSPISGHRSVSWYQQTPGQGLQFLFEYFSETQRNKGNFPGRFSGRQFSNSRSEMNVSTLELGDSALYLCASSLAPLAGGPGFSTKNIQYFGAGTRLSVL.

The V and J genes are TRBV7-9 and TRBJ1-1, with TRBD1 identical over 7 bases. The CDR3 sequence is 14 residues long. Germline V lookup: CDR1 SEHNR, CDR2 FQNEAQ (reference sequence). The V segment lost 5 bases and the J segment 0 bases; nucleotides outside the gene matches: 3. The CDR3 region has the DNA TGTGCCAGCAGCGCAGGGGGTATGAACACTGAAGCTTTCTTT. This sequence encodes CASSAGGMNTEAFF.

The gene calls are TRBV10-3 and TRBJ1-1, with TRBD1 matching 8 bases. This CDR3 is built from 14 residues. Germline loops: CDR1 ENHRY, CDR2 SYGVKD. Trimming at V came to 6 bases and at J to 1 base, leaving 4 bases not matched to a gene. The CDR3 loop is CAIRDRAGNTEAFF. The CDR3 DNA follows: TGTGCCATCAGGGACAGGGCCGGGAACACTGAAGCTTTCTTT.

The chain recombines TRBV7-2 with TRBJ2-5, with a weak D call TRBD2 (6 bases). V lost 0 bases to trimming and J lost 2 bases, with 16 bases between them. The germline CDR1 and CDR2 sequences are SGHTA and FQGNSA. The CDR3 length is 17 residues. The DNA for the CDR3 is TGTGCCAGCAGCTTAGCCGCTGCGAGTCGGGGGCAAGAGACCCAGTACTTC. It codes for CASSLAAASRGQETQYF.

The rearrangement joins TRBV28 to TRBJ2-1; TRBD2 agrees at 11 bases. The CDR3 loop spans 14 amino acids. The V gene's germline CDR1 is MDHEN and CDR2 SYDVKM. J was trimmed by 6 bases and V by 4 bases; bases with no gene match: 2. The CDR3 DNA follows: TGTGCCAGCAGTTATAGCGGGGGGGCCAATGAGCAGTTCTTC. This codes for CASSYSGGANEQFF.

This sequence joins TRBV5-1 and TRBJ2-5, with 7 nucleotides matching TRBD1. Germline assignment: CDR1 SGHRS and CDR2 YFSETQ. The trim removed 2 bases at V and 2 bases at J, leaving 6 bases unmatched. The CDR3 has 15 residues. CDR3 in DNA: TGCGCCAGCAGCTTCTCCGGGACAGAGCAAGAGACCCAGTACTTC. Translating it yields CASSFSGTEQETQYF.

V gene TRBV2 combines with J gene TRBJ1-2, with 7 bases aligning to TRBD1. V shed 6 bases, J shed 4 bases, and the junction held 5 bases outside the gene matches. Germline lookup yields CDR1 SNHLY and CDR2 FYNNEI. This CDR3 has 13 residues. In nucleotides, the CDR3 is TGTGCCAGCAGCGAGGGGGCGTCCTATGGCTACACCTTC. Translated, it gives CASSEGASYGYTF.